This TCR beta chain stems from a study of blood T cell repertoires in COVID-19 (dated by TCRdb to the early 2020s). Regarding the study in general: The collaborator samples originated in the United States, Italy and Spain and spanned the acute and convalescent phases of COVID-19. A de-identified subject ID, COVID-19 status, age in years and sex were almost always included in the sample metadata. The samples were drawn from the first 160 participants of the ongoing ImmuneRACE study and from some 1,300 subjects provided by 6 global collaborators. The repertoires were released in a freely available public database meant as a resource for research on the immune response to SARS-CoV-2. The prospective study material was composed of cDNA or gDNA derived from T cells, B-cell-depleted T cells, or PBMCs. Subjects who had been exposed to COVID-19, were actively infected with it, or had recovered from it provided the deeply sampled blood TCRbeta repertoires that made up the dataset. Where available, HLA class I and class II types were obtained from metadata supplied by the sample provider rather than from assay-based typing. On the study overall, not on this receptor specifically: The quantity of clinical and demographic metadata differed by source and by participant and was supplied without curation.

The immunoSEQ Assay, a bias-controlled multiplex PCR, was used to amplify TCRbeta CDR3 regions from genomic DNA. In the authors' own workflow: The number of nucleated cells in each sample was estimated from the amplification of reference gene primers within the assay. To quantify the absolute abundance of each unique TCRbeta CDR3 rearrangement, sequence reads were collapsed and filtered. For each sample, productive Simpson clonality was calculated by taking the square root of Simpson's diversity index across productive rearrangements. What TCRdb holds here is the immuneACCESS table cut down to in-frame rearrangements. Part of the clones is not present; checked against another copy, under half of the missing clones reflect an unresolved V gene, and the others are unexplained. V, J and clone size derive from that table, while D and trimming were established from the DNA sequence. This sample lists around 100,000 clones; 90% were detected once. The top ten hold 5% to 6% of the sample.

Clipping removes 4 bases from V and 5 bases from J, with 9 as the unmatched junction base count. The CDR3 has 16 amino acids, counting the end cysteine and phenylalanine. Of all the DNA, just the CDR3 is kept, 48 bases in frame from base 1. CDR1 and CDR2 (MNHNS, SASEGT) derive from the germline V gene. On this clone itself: Its antigen is still unknown. There are no base qualities to consult, and no much larger clone falls within one base.

Collaborating institutions collected whole blood in K2EDTA tubes following their own protocols. Collaborator samples were shipped for TCRbeta analysis as frozen whole blood, isolated PBMCs, or DNA extracted from either sample type. Input material: peripheral blood. The rearranged segments are TRBV6-1 and TRBJ2-3; 10 central bases correspond to TRBD2. The sequence was collected from a man aged 50-60 years with acute or convalescent COVID-19. CDR3 reads: CASSGDSGRNVDTQYF. The bases are TGTGCCAGCAGTGGGGATAGCGGGAGGAACGTAGATACGCAGTATTTT.